In its sample, the clone carrying this TCR beta chain was seen many times. This may arise from a read error, as a much more abundant clone is one base away. This entry belongs to a study of tumor-infiltrating lymphocytes in oesophageal squamous cell carcinoma. MiXCR, applied by TCRdb to the PCR reads, yields one record per CDR3 protein. The sample holds approximately 5,600 distinct CDR3 sequences, roughly 15% seen once. V shed 5 bases and J shed 11 bases, with 21 bases lying between them. Germline V lookup: CDR1 SEHNR, CDR2 FQNEAQ (reference sequence). CDR3 length: 14 amino acids. J is TRBJ2-5 and V is TRBV7-9, with a tentative D call TRBD2 (5 bases). Sequencing used normal esophageal tissue next to the tumor. The origin of this receptor is a male donor with esophageal squamous cell carcinoma. CDR3 sequence (DNA): TGTGCCAGCAGCCCCCAAAACCCTCGGGGTGAGCAGTACTTC. Translation gives CASSPQNPRGEQYF.